This T cell receptor beta chain was found in a study of metastatic and nonmetastatic thyroid tumors. TCRdb re-analyzed the PCR reads using MiXCR. In the table there are 7,500 to 10,000 clones, about 40% of which are singletons. Until they underwent thyroid surgery, no patient had received any treatment. CDR3 length: 18 amino acids. Trimming took 4 bases from V and 2 from J; bases not matched to a gene: 16. CDR1 and CDR2 from the germline V gene are SGHTA and FQGTGA. The sample taken for sequencing was tumor tissue. The source of this sequence is a female donor with papillary thyroid cancer or a benign thyroid nodule (not recorded which). Some clones in this sample may be carry-over from other donors' samples. The chain combines TRBV7-3 with TRBJ2-7; 8 nucleotides line up with TRBD1. The CDR3 DNA sequence: TGTGCCAGCAGCTACTTACCCGACAGGGGCCCGAACCCCTACGAGCAGTACTTC. As protein: CASSYLPDRGPNPYEQYF.